These 26 T cell receptor beta chains came from one sample sequenced in a study of identical twins. TCRdb recomputed calls from the 5' RACE reads with MiXCR, one row per CDR3 protein. This sample yields about 530,000 distinct CDR3 sequences, of which about 16% are seen a single time; 0.44% belongs to the top ten. These same data were also listed under a study on yellow fever vaccine responses in identical twins.

Sequencing input: CD4+ T cells sorted from blood. These receptors came from a woman between 18 and 29 years old in good health.

This clonotype was detected a few times. The rearrangement joins TRBV28 to TRBJ1-5, with D tentatively TRBD1 (5 bases). Trimming took off 1 base at V and 5 bases at J, with 9 bases between the two ends. The germline V gene has CDR1 MDHEN and CDR2 SYDVKM. There are 14 residues in the CDR3. CDR3 DNA: TGTGCCAGCAGTTTATACGAAGGGGATCAGCCCCAGCATTTT. Encoded protein: CASSLYEGDQPQHF. The entire variable domain, with the rest obtained from reference TRBV28 and TRBJ1-5, is as follows: DVKVTQSSRYLVKRTGEKVFLECVQDMDHENMFWYRQDPGLGLRLIYFSYDVKMKEKGDIPEGYSVSREKKERFSLILESASTNQTSMYLCASSLYEGDQPQHFGDGTRLSIL.

The chain employs TRBV12-3 or TRBV12-4 and TRBJ2-2; 10 bases agree with TRBD2. Losses at the gene ends were 7 bases for V and 5 bases for J; bases not matched to a gene: 4. The CDR3 contains 14 residues. CDR3 sequence reads: CASNPGLATGELFF. The CDR3 coding sequence is TGTGCCAGCAACCCGGGACTAGCGACCGGGGAGCTGTTTTTT.

The chain couples TRBV28 to TRBJ2-1; D might be TRBD1 or TRBD2, each matching 5 bases. The V end was cut by 10 bases, the J end by 10 bases, with 17 bases between. This CDR3 spans 12 amino acids. Germline V gives CDR1 MDHEN, CDR2 SYDVKM. CDR3 bases: TGTGCCAACCTGAGAGGGGTGGGGGAGCAGTTCTTC. Translation: CANLRGVGEQFF. The full variable domain, its missing parts supplied by reference TRBV28 and TRBJ2-1, is DVKVTQSSRYLVKRTGEKVFLECVQDMDHENMFWYRQDPGLGLRLIYFSYDVKMKEKGDIPEGYSVSREKKERFSLILESASTNQTSMYLCANLRGVGEQFFGPGTRLTVL.

The CDR3 DNA reads as TGCAGTGCTAGTACGGGTGGTGGGGCCAACGTCCTGACTTTC. Amino acid sequence: CSASTGGGANVLTF. The chain uses TRBV20-1 and TRBJ2-6; D is unresolved. The germline V gene encodes CDR1 DFQATT and CDR2 SNEGSKA (reference sequence). CDR3 length: 14 amino acids. V was clipped by 3 bases and J by 3 bases, with 9 bases between them.

This chain links TRBV4-1 with TRBJ2-3, with 7 bases aligning to TRBD1. The CDR3 length is 14 residues. V lost 3 bases to trimming and J lost 1 base; unmatched junction nucleotides: 1. Germline V lookup: CDR1 MGHRA, CDR2 YSYEKL. The CDR3 protein is CASSQGQRTDTQYF. The CDR3 DNA follows: TGCGCCAGCAGCCAGGGACAGCGCACAGATACGCAGTATTTT.

This chain joins TRBV6-1 and TRBJ2-1, with 9 bases lining up with TRBD1. The CDR3 sequence is 16 residues long. The J segment lost 5 bases and the V segment lost 6 bases, leaving 11 bases of the junction unmatched. Germline values: CDR1 MNHNS, CDR2 SASEGT. The CDR3 is CASSPQPGQGNNEQFF. The CDR3 bases are TGTGCCAGCAGCCCTCAACCGGGACAGGGAAACAATGAGCAGTTCTTC.

This sequence joins TRBV7-8 and TRBJ1-4; unclear D gene. CDR1 is SGHVS and CDR2 is FQNEAQ in the germline V gene. Trimming pared 4 bases from V and 4 bases from J, leaving 10 bases between. CDR3 length: 14 residues. The CDR3 is CASSYSTINEKLFF. CDR3 in DNA: TGTGCCAGCAGCTACAGTACCATTAATGAAAAACTGTTTTTT.

DNA of the CDR3: TGTGCCAGCAGTGCCACCGGGTATAGCACAGATACGCAGTATTTT. Translated, it gives CASSATGYSTDTQYF. This chain uses TRBV12-3 or TRBV12-4 with TRBJ2-3, with D hard to call. The CDR3 consists of 15 residues. The V end lost 5 bases, the J end lost 0 bases, and 12 bases lay between the germline ends.

This clonotype came up many times. This chain joins TRBV24-1 and TRBJ2-2; TRBD1 aligns across 7 bases. V lost 7 bases, J lost 6 bases, and 10 bases stayed unmatched. The germline V gene has CDR1 KGHDR and CDR2 SFDVKD. This CDR3 is 15 amino acids long. CDR3 DNA: TGTGCCACCAGCCACCCGACAGGGATCCCCGGGGAGCTGTTTTTT. Amino acid sequence: CATSHPTGIPGELFF.

This clonotype turned up a few times. The chain has TRBV5-1 and TRBJ1-2; the match to TRBD1 covers 8 bases. From germline, CDR1 is SGHRS and CDR2 YFSETQ. This CDR3 has 16 amino acids. Trimming at V came to 4 bases and at J to 4 bases, leaving 12 bases not matched to a gene. The CDR3 is CASSRGGTGIGYGYTF. In DNA form, the CDR3 reads TGCGCCAGCAGCAGAGGAGGGACAGGTATCGGCTATGGCTACACCTTC.

This clonotype was seen more than once but under ten times. V usage is TRBV6-7 and J usage is TRBJ2-1; D remains ambiguous. TRBV6-7 is sorted into the ORF group, with uncertain function. Trimming shortened V by 8 bases and J by 4 bases, and 18 bases separated the two germline ends. The CDR3 sequence is 15 residues long. CDR3 sequence: CASPNERAIYNEQFF. The CDR3 nucleotides read TGTGCCAGCCCCAATGAGCGAGCTATTTACAATGAGCAGTTCTTC.

The V and J genes are TRBV12-3 or TRBV12-4 and TRBJ2-7, with 10 bases aligning to TRBD2. The CDR3 covers 13 residues. Trimming at V came to 3 bases and at J to 6 bases, leaving 2 bases not matched to a gene. CDR3 bases: TGTGCCAGCAGTTTCGGACTAGCGGTCGAGCAGTACGTC. Protein: CASSFGLAVEQYV.

V is TRBV5-4 and J is TRBJ2-7; 11 nucleotides line up with TRBD2. This CDR3 has 19 amino acids. From germline, CDR1 is SGHNT and CDR2 YYREEE (reference sequence). After removal of 1 base from V and 7 bases from J, the junction contained 19 bases not matched to a gene. CDR3 region: CASSLLLAGDAIGKREQYF. CDR3 nucleotide sequence: TGTGCCAGCAGCTTGTTACTAGCGGGAGACGCTATCGGGAAAAGGGAGCAGTACTTC.

This clonotype has just a few counts. The V and J genes are TRBV6-1 and TRBJ2-2; 9 bases line up with TRBD2. Germline V gene data show CDR1 as MNHNS and CDR2 as SASEGT. Unmatched junction bases numbered 4, after V lost 7 bases and J lost 4 bases. This CDR3 region has 14 residues. The CDR3 region is CASNPSGVTGELFF. In nucleotides, the CDR3 is TGTGCCAGCAATCCTAGCGGGGTCACCGGGGAGCTGTTTTTT.

This rearrangement joins TRBV6-1 to TRBJ2-5, with 8 bases identical to TRBD1. The V gene end was trimmed by 6 bases and the J gene end by 4 bases; junction bases not matched to a gene: 4. CDR3 length: 13 residues. Germline CDR1 is MNHNS and CDR2 is SASEGT. The chain's CDR3 is CASRATGGETQYF. In DNA, the CDR3 is TGTGCCAGCAGGGCAACAGGGGGAGAGACCCAGTACTTC.

This chain uses TRBV20-1 with TRBJ2-7; unclear D gene. Trimming shortened V by 1 base and J by 1 base, and 11 bases separated the two germline ends. This CDR3 contains 14 residues. CDR1 DFQATT and CDR2 SNEGSKA come from the germline V gene (reference sequence). DNA for the CDR3: TGCAGTGCTAGAGTACCCCAAGGTTCCTACGAGCAGTACTTC. Translated: CSARVPQGSYEQYF.

This chain joins TRBV14 and TRBJ2-5; 7 bases match TRBD1. The CDR3 totals 14 residues. CDR1 is SGHDN, CDR2 FVKESK, per germline. Trimming took 2 bases from V and 7 from J; bases not matched to a gene: 7. The CDR3 here is CASSQNRGSGTQYF. DNA for the CDR3: TGTGCCAGCAGCCAAAACAGGGGTTCTGGGACCCAGTACTTC.

There are a few counts of this clonotype. The chain is built from TRBV24-1 and TRBJ1-3; no clear D. CDR3 length: 15 amino acids. The germline gives CDR1 KGHDR, CDR2 SFDVKD. The germline V and J ends were trimmed by 4 bases and 3 bases, with 12 bases remaining between them. The CDR3: CATSEGTAHGNTIYF. The DNA for the CDR3 is TGTGCCACCAGTGAAGGAACGGCCCATGGAAACACCATATATTTT.

This clonotype came up a few times. The chain couples TRBV7-2 to TRBJ2-1; TRBD1 might be the D (5 bases). From germline, CDR1 is SGHTA and CDR2 FQGNSA. The CDR3 runs 15 residues. V lost 1 base to trimming and J lost 4 bases, with 11 bases between them. The CDR3 region has the DNA TGTGCCAGCAGCTTAGTCCAGGGTTGGTACAATGAGCAGTTCTTC. This codes for CASSLVQGWYNEQFF. Full variable domain (missing parts from reference TRBV7-2 and TRBJ2-1): GAGVSQSPSNKVTEKGKDVELRCDPISGHTALYWYRQSLGQGLEFLIYFQGNSAPDKSGLPSDRFSAERTGGSVSTLTIQRTQQEDSAVYLCASSLVQGWYNEQFFGPGTRLTVL.

This chain uses TRBV20-1 with TRBJ2-2; D not certain. Per germline, CDR1 DFQATT and CDR2 SNEGSKA (reference sequence). Between the trimmed V and J ends, which lost 3 bases and 4 bases, there was a span of 12 bases. The CDR3 consists of 14 residues. The CDR3 protein is CSASSGLSTGELFF. CDR3 coding DNA: TGCAGTGCTAGTTCCGGGTTAAGCACCGGGGAGCTGTTTTTT.

This clonotype was observed a few times. The chain carries TRBV10-3 and TRBJ2-5; 10 positions match TRBD2. CDR3 size: 12 residues. Looked up from germline, CDR1 is ENHRY and CDR2 is SYGVKD. V shed 10 bases, J shed 4 bases, and the junction held 3 bases outside the gene matches. The DNA for the CDR3 is TGTGCCACTAGCGGGGGCGGAGAGACCCAGTACTTC. This sequence encodes CATSGGGETQYF.

The gene calls are TRBV3-1 and TRBJ1-1, with D hard to call. The V gene lost 1 base and the J gene lost 4 bases, with 13 bases spanning the gap. This CDR3 contains 15 residues. The germline V gene encodes CDR1 LGHDT and CDR2 YNNKEL (reference sequence). CDR3 nucleotide sequence: TGTGCCAGCAGCCAAGGGAAGGGTGGCAGCACTGAAGCTTTCTTT. This sequence encodes CASSQGKGGSTEAFF.

The chain couples TRBV7-9 to TRBJ2-5; weak D call: TRBD1 (6 bases). With 7 bases removed from V and 0 bases from J, the gap between germline ends came to 9 bases. CDR1 and CDR2 from the germline V gene are SEHNR and FQNEAQ (reference sequence). The CDR3 extends over 13 amino acids. The CDR3 DNA follows: TGTGCCAGCACCCCAGGGGACCAAGAGACCCAGTACTTC. Translating gives CASTPGDQETQYF.

This clonotype was seen a handful of times. The chain uses TRBV6-1 and TRBJ1-6, with TRBD1 matching 8 bases. From germline, CDR1 is MNHNS and CDR2 SASEGT. This CDR3 spans 14 amino acids. After removal of 11 bases from V and 5 bases from J, the junction contained 8 bases not matched to a gene. As DNA, the CDR3 is TGTGCCGTTAGGGACAGGAGAAATAATTCACCCCTCCACTTT. Translated: CAVRDRRNNSPLHF.

This clonotype was seen many times. The V and J genes are TRBV3-1 and TRBJ1-2, with D perhaps matching TRBD1 (5 bases). Trimming shortened V by 2 bases and J by 5 bases, and 9 bases separated the two germline ends. Germline-derived CDR1 and CDR2 are LGHDT and YNNKEL (reference sequence). The CDR3 runs to 13 residues. The CDR3: CASSQQGGYGYTF. CDR3 DNA: TGTGCCAGCAGCCAACAGGGAGGTTATGGCTACACCTTC.

This clonotype was seen a handful of times. V usage is TRBV7-8 and J usage is TRBJ2-1; 13 nucleotides agree with TRBD2. V gave up 5 bases and J gave up 7 bases; unmatched junction bases: 5. This CDR3 spans 15 amino acids. Germline lookup yields CDR1 SGHVS and CDR2 FQNEAQ. The CDR3 protein is CASSAGLAGPNEQFF. The CDR3 DNA reads TGTGCCAGCAGCGCGGGACTAGCGGGGCCTAATGAGCAGTTCTTC.